Sequencing of this TCR beta chain was carried out in a study of lymphopenia after photon versus proton radiotherapy. Study results and caveats: Oligoclonal CD8+ Temra expansion after nadir drove photon patients' diversity drop. Survival link was tested only in deceased patients; proton benefit remains a possibility.

Comments on this clone: Its antigen is as yet unknown.

TCRdb keeps only in-frame clones here, not all; method: immunoSEQ multiplex PCR. The repertoire has around 70,000 clones, about nine tenths of them found once; the top ten carry roughly 3%. Germline V gene sequence: CDR1 LNHNV, CDR2 YYDKDF (reference sequence). The V end lost 0 bases, the J end lost 1 base, and 9 bases lay between the germline ends. The length of the CDR3 is 15 residues. The chain is built from TRBV15 and TRBJ1-1, with D unclear. The specimen was peripheral blood, collected from a patient treated with photon-based radiotherapy. This TCR was sampled from a woman in her seventies with pancreatic cancer. CDR3 residues: CATSREKGSNTEAFF. The CDR3, as DNA: TGTGCCACCAGCAGAGAAAAGGGTTCGAACACTGAAGCTTTCTTT.